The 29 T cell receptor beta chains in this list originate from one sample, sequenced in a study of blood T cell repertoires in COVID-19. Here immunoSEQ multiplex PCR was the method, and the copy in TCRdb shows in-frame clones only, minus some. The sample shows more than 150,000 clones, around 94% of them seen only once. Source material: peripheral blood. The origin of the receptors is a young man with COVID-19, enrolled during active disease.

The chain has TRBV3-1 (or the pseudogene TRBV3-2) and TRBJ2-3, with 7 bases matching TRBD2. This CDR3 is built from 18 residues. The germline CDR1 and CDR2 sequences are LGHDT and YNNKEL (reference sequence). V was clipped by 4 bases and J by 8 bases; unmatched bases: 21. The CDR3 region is CASSPSLGRGRVGLTQYF. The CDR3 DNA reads TGTGCCAGCAGCCCGTCACTGGGGAGGGGCCGAGTCGGACTTACGCAGTATTTT.

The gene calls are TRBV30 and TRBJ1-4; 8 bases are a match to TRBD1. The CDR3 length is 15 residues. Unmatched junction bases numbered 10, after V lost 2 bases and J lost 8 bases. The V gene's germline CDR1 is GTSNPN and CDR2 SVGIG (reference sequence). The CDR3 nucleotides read TGTGCCTGGAGTAGCCCCGGACAGGGAATCGAAAAACTGTTTTTT. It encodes CAWSSPGQGIEKLFF.

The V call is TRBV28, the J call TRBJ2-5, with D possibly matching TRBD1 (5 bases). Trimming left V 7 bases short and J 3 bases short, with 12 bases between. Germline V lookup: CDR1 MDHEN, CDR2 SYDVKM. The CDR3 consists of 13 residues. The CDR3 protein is CASNWGQKETQYF. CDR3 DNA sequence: TGTGCCAGCAACTGGGGCCAAAAAGAGACCCAGTACTTC.

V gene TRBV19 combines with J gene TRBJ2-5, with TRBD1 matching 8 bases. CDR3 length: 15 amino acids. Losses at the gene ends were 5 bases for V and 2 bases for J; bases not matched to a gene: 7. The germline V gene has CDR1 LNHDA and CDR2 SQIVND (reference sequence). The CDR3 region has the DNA TGTGCCAGTAGTCAACAGGGGGGTCGACAAGAGACCCAGTACTTC. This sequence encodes CASSQQGGRQETQYF.

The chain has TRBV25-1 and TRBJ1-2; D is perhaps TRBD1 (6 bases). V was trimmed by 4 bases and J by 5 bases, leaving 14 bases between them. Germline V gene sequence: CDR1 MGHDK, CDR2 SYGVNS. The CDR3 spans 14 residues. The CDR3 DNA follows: TGTGCCAGCAGTGGATCAGGGGCCGTTTATGGCTACACCTTC. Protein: CASSGSGAVYGYTF.

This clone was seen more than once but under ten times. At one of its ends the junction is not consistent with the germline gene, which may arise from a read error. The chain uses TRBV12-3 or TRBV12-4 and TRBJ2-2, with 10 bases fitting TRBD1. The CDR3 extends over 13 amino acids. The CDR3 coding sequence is TGTGCCAGCACCCTTTCCTGGACAGGGGGGCTGTTTTTT. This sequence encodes CASTLSWTGGLFF.

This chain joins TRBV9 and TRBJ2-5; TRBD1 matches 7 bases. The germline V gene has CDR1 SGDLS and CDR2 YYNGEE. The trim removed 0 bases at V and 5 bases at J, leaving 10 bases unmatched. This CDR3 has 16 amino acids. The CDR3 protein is CASSVGGGFSLETQYF. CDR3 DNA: TGTGCCAGCAGCGTAGGAGGGGGCTTTAGTCTTGAGACCCAGTACTTC.

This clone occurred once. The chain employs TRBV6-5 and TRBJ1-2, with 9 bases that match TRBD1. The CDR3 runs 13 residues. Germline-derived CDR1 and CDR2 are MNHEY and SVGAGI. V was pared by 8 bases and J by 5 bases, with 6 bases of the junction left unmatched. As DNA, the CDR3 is TGTGCCAGCGGCTTACAGGGGGCTTATGGCTACACCTTC. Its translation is CASGLQGAYGYTF.

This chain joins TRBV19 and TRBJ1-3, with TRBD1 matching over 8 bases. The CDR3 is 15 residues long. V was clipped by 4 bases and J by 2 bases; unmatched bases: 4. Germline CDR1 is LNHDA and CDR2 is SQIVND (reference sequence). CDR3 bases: TGTGCCAGTAGTAAGGACAGGGACCCTGGAAACACCATATATTTT. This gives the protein CASSKDRDPGNTIYF.

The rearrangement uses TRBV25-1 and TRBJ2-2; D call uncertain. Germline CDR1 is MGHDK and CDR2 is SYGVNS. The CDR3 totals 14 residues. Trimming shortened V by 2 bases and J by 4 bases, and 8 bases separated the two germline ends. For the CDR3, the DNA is TGTGCCAGCAGTGAAATCAGTGTCACCGGGGAGCTGTTTTTT. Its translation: CASSEISVTGELFF. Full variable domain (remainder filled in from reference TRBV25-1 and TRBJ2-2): EADIYQTPRYLVIGTGKKITLECSQTMGHDKMYWYQQDPGMELHLIHYSYGVNSTEKGDLSSESTVSRIRTEHFPLTLESARPSHTSQYLCASSEISVTGELFFGEGSRLTVL.

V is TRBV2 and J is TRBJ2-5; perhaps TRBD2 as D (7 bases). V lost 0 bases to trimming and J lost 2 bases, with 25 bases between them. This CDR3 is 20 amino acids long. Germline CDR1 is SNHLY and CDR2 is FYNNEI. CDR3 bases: TGTGCCAGCAGTGAAGCGCTTCGCGGGGGCCCCATTCTGGTACAAGAGACCCAGTACTTC. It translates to CASSEALRGGPILVQETQYF.

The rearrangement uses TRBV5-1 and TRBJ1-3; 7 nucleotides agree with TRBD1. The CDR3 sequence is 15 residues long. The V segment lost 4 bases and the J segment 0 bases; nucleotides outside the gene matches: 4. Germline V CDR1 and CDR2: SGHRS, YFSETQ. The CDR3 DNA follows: TGCGCCAGCAGCCTCAGGGGGTCCTCTGGAAACACCATATATTTT. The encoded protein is CASSLRGSSGNTIYF.

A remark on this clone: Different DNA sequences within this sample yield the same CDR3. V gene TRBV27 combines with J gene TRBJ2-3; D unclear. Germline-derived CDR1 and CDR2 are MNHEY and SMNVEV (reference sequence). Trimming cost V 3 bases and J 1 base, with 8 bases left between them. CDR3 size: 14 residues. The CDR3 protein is CASSFGQGTDTQYF. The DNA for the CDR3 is TGTGCCAGCAGTTTCGGCCAGGGCACAGATACGCAGTATTTT.

The CDR3 DNA sequence: TGCGCCAGCAGCTTGGCCCCTAGCGGGGATTACAATGAGCAGTTCTTC. This encodes CASSLAPSGDYNEQFF. This sequence joins TRBV5-1 and TRBJ2-1; 9 bases map to TRBD2. The length of the CDR3 is 16 residues. Germline lookup yields CDR1 SGHRS and CDR2 YFSETQ. V dropped 0 bases and J dropped 4; count of bases not matched to a gene: 5.

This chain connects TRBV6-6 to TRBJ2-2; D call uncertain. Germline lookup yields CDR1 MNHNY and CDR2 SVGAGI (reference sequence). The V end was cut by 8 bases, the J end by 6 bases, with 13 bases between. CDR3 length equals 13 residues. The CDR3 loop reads CASRRGEPGELFF. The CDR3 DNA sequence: TGTGCCAGCCGCAGAGGAGAGCCCGGGGAGCTGTTTTTT.

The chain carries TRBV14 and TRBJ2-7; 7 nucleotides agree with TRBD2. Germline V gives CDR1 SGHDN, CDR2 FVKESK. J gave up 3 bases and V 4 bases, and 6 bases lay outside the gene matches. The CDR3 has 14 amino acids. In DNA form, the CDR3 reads TGTGCCAGCAGCCGGCGGGGGATCCGCTACGAGCAGTACTTC. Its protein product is CASSRRGIRYEQYF.

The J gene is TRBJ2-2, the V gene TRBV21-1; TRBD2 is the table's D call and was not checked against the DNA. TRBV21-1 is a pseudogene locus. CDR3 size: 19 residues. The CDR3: CASSAFCCGGLSNTGELFF. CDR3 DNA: TGTGCCAGCAGCGCCTTTTGTTGCGGGGGGTTATCGAACACCGGGGAGCTGTTTTTT.

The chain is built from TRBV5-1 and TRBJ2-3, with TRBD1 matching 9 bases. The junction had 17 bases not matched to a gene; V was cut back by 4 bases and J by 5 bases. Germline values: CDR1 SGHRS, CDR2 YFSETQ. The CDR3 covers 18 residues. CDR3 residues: CASSPETDNRGRRDTQYF. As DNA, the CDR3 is TGCGCCAGCAGCCCAGAAACCGATAACAGGGGGCGTAGAGATACGCAGTATTTT.

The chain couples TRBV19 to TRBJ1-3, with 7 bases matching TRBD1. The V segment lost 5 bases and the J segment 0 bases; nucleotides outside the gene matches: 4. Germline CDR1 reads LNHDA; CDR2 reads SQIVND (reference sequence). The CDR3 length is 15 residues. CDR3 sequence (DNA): TGTGCCAGTAGTTTACAGGGGAGCTCTGGAAACACCATATATTTT. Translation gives CASSLQGSSGNTIYF.

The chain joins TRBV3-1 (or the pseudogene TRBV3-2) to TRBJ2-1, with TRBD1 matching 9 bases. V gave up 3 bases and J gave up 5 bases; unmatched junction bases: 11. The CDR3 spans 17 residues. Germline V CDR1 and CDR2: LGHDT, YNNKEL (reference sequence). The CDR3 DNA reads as TGTGCCAGCAGCCACCAACGGGGACAGGGACCCAACAATGAGCAGTTCTTC. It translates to CASSHQRGQGPNNEQFF.

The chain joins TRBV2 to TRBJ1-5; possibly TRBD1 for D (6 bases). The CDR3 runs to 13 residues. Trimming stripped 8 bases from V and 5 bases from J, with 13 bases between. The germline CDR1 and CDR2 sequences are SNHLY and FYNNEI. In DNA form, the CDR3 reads TGTGCCAGCTCACAACAGGGTCATCAGCCCCAGCATTTT. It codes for CASSQQGHQPQHF.

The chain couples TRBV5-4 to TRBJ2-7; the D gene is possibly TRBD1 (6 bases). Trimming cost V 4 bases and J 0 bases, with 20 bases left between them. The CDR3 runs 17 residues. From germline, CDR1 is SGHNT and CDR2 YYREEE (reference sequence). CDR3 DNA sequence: TGTGCCAGCAGCGTCGGGCGAGGGGGACCAAGCTCCTACGAGCAGTACTTC. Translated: CASSVGRGGPSSYEQYF.

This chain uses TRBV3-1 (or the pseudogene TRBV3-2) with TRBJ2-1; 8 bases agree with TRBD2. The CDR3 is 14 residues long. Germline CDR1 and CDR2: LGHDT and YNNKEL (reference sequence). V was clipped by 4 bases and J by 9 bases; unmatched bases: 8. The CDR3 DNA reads TGTGCCAGCAGCCCGCACGGGGGGGGCGGTGAGCAGTTCTTC. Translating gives CASSPHGGGGEQFF.

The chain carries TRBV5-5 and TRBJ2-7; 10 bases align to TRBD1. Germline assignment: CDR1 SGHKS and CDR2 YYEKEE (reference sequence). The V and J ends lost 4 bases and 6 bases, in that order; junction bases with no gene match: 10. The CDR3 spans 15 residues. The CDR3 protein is CASSVSGTGEGEQYF. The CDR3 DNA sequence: TGTGCCAGCAGCGTCAGCGGGACAGGGGAGGGCGAGCAGTACTTC. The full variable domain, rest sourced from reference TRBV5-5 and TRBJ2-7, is DAGVTQSPTHLIKTRGQQVTLRCSPISGHKSVSWYQQVLGQGPQFIFQYYEKEERGRGNFPDRFSARQFPNYSSELNVNALLLGDSALYLCASSVSGTGEGEQYFGPGTRLTVT.

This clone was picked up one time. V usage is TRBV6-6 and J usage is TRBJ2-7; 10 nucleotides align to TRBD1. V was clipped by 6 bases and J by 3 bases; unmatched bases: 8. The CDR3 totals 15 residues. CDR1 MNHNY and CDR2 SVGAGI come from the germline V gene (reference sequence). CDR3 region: CASSGGQGVSYEQYF. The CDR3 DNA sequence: TGTGCCAGCAGCGGAGGACAGGGGGTCAGCTACGAGCAGTACTTC.

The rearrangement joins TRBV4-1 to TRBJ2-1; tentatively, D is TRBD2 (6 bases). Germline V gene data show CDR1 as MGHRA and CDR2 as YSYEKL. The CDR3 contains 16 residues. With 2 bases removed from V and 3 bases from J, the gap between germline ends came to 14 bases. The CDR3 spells CASSQHIADFYNEQFF. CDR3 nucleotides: TGCGCCAGCAGCCAACATATAGCGGACTTCTACAATGAGCAGTTCTTC.

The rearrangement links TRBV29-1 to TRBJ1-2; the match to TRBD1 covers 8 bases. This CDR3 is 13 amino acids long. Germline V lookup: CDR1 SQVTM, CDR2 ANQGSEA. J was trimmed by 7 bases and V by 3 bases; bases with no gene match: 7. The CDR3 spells CSVDQGATGGYTF. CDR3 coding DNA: TGCAGCGTTGACCAGGGGGCGACTGGTGGCTACACCTTC. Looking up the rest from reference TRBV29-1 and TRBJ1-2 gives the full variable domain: SAVISQKPSRDICQRGTSLTIQCQVDSQVTMMFWYRQQPGQSLTLIATANQGSEATYESGFVIDKFPISRPNLTFSTLTVSNMSPEDSSIYLCSVDQGATGGYTFGSGTRLTVV.

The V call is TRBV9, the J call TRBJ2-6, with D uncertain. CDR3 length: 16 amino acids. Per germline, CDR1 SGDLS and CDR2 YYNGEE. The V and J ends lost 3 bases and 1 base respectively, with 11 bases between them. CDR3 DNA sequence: TGTGCCAGCAGCGAGAGTTTTTCATCTGGGGCCAACGTCCTGACTTTC. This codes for CASSESFSSGANVLTF.

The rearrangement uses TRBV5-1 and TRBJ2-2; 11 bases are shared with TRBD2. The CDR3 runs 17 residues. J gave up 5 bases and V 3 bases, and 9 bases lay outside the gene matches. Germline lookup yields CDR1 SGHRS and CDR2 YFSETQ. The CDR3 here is CASSSTLAGGRTGELFF. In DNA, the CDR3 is TGCGCCAGCAGCTCCACGCTAGCGGGGGGCAGAACCGGGGAGCTGTTTTTT. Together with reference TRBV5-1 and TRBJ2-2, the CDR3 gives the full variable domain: KAGVTQTPRYLIKTRGQQVTLSCSPISGHRSVSWYQQTPGQGLQFLFEYFSETQRNKGNFPGRFSGRQFSNSRSEMNVSTLELGDSALYLCASSSTLAGGRTGELFFGEGSRLTVL.